One and the same sample provided the 2 T cell receptor beta chains below, sequenced in a study of T cell responses to AZD1222 COVID-19 vaccine. Clones were sequenced by immunoSEQ multiplex PCR, and TCRdb holds only the in-frame ones, with some missing. The sample holds roughly 150,000 clones, 75% to 90% seen once. The sequenced sample was peripheral blood, obtained 28 days after the second AZD1222 dose. Receptor source: an adult who received the AZD1222 COVID-19 vaccine.

The chain employs TRBV5-1 and TRBJ1-2; D ambiguous. CDR1 and CDR2 (germline): SGHRS, YFSETQ. This CDR3 is 15 amino acids long. Trimming took off 0 bases at V and 4 bases at J, with 13 bases between the two ends. In DNA form, the CDR3 reads TGCGCCAGCAGCTTGGGTGGGGAGATGCCCTATGGCTACACCTTC. Its translation is CASSLGGEMPYGYTF.

V is TRBV27 and J is TRBJ2-7, with 7 bases matching TRBD1. The V gene end was trimmed by 5 bases and the J gene end by 4 bases; junction bases not matched to a gene: 8. Germline CDR1 and CDR2: MNHEY and SMNVEV (reference sequence). The CDR3 covers 14 residues. CDR3 in amino acids: CASSVKGARYEQYF. As DNA, the CDR3 is TGTGCCAGCAGTGTTAAGGGGGCGCGGTACGAGCAGTACTTC.